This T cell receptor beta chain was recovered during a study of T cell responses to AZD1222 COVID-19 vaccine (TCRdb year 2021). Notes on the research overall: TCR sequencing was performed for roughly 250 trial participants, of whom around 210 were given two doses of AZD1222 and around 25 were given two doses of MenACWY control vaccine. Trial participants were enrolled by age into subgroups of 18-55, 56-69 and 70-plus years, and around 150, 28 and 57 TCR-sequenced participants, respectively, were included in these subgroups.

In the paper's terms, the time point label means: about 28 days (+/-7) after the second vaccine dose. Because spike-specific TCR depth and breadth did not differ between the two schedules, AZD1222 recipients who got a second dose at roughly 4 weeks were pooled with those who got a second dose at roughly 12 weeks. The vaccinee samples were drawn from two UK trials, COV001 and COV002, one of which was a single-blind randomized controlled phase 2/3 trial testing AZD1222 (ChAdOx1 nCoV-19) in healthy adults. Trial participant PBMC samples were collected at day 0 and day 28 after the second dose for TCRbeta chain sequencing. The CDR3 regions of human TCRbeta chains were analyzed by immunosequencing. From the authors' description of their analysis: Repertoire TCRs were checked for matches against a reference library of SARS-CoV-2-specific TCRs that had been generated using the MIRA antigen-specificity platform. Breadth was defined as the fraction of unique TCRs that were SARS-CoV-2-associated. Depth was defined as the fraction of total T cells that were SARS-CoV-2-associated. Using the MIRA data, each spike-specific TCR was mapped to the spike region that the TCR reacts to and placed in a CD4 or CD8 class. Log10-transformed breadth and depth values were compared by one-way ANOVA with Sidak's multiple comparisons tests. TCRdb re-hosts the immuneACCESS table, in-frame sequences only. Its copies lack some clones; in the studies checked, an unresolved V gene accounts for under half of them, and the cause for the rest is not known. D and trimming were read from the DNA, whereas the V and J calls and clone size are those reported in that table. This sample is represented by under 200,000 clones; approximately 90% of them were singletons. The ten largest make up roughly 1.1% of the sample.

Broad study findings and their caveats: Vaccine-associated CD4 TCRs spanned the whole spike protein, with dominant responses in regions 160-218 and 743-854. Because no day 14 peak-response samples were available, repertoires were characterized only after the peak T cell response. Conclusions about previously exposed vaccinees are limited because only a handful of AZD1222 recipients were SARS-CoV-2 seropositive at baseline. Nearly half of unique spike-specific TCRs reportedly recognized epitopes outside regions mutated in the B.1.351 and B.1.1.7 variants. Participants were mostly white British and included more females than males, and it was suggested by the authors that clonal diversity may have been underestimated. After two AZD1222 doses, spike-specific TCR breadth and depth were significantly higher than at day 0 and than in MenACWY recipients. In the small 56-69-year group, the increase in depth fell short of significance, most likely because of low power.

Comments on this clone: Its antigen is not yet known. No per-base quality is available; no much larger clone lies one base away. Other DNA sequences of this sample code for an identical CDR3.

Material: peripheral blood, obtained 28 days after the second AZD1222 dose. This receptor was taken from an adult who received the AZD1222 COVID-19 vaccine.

The base sequence is TGTGCCAGCAGCCTGGCCGGGGTGGGGGGCTACACCTTC. Translated, it gives CASSLAGVGGYTF. The rearranged segments are TRBV27 and TRBJ1-2, with the D gene uncertain. CDR1 and CDR2, looked up from the germline V gene (reference sequence), are MNHEY and SMNVEV. The CDR3 runs 13 residues from the cysteine to the phenylalanine. Only the CDR3 DNA stays, 39 bases, in frame from base 1. At the junction V is shortened by 6 bases and J by 8 bases, with 16 bases in between.